This T cell receptor beta chain was captured by sequencing in a study of T cell repertoires in cytomegalovirus infection. From the reads, TCRdb called clonotypes with MiXCR, one entry per CDR3 protein. Among some 920,000 distinct CDR3 sequences, 31% were seen once, and the ten largest hold 11% to 15%. Study-wide points: In two of eight donors, the top clonotype was HLA-C-restricted CMV-specific.

This clonotype appeared many times. What it binds is unknown. In germline, CDR1 is MNHEY, CDR2 SVGAGI. V shed 8 bases and J 3 bases; nucleotides not matched to a gene: 1. The CDR3 totals 12 residues. The V call is TRBV6-5, the J call TRBJ2-1; 7 bases agree with TRBD2. The material was cultured CD8+ T cells from PBMCs, obtained from culture after CMV antigen stimulation. This TCR was recovered from a human donor in good health (CMV status not recorded). Some clones in this sample may be carry-over from other donors' samples. The CDR3 region is CASGGDYNEQFF. CDR3 in DNA: TGTGCCAGCGGGGGGGACTACAATGAGCAGTTCTTC.